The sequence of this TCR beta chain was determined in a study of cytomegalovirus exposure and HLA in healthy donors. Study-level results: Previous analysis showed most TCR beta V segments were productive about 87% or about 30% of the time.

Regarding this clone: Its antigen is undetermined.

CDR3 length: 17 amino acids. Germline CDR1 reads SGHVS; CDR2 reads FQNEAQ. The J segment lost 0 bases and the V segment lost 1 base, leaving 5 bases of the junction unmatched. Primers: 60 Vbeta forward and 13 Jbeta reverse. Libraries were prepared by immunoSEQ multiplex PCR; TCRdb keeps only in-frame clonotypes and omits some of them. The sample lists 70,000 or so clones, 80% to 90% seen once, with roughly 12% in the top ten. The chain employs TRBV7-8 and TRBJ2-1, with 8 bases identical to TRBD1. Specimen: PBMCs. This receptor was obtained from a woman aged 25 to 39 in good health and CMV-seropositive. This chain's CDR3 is CASSLVRTGSSYNEQFF. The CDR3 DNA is TGTGCCAGCAGCTTAGTACGGACAGGGAGCTCCTACAATGAGCAGTTCTTC.